A selection of T cell receptor beta chains follows, all from one sample in a study of blood T cell repertoires in COVID-19. The method was immunoSEQ multiplex PCR; TCRdb's version includes in-frame clones alone and lacks a portion of them. The sample carries approximately 110,000 clones, approximately 90% recorded once. The sequenced material came from peripheral blood. Receptors were obtained from a woman over 75 with acute or convalescent COVID-19. CDR3s include the opening cysteine and the closing phenylalanine or tryptophan.

>TRBV19
CASSPLYQETQYF
>TRBV7-9
CASSRSGLAERDTQYF
>TRBV9
CASSVGQASGYTF
>TRBV7-6
CASSGQGQGSGNTIYF
>TRBV19
CASSSTGLSGDTQYF
>TRBV4-3
CASSQDGQSSGNTIYF
>TRBV5-4
CASSSGTGGFYGYTF
>TRBV27
CASSLQGAPLHF
>TRBV20-1
CSAPVGRSAFF
>TRBV6-6
CASKRSQETQYF
>TRBV9
CASSQIQGPQETQYF
>TRBV7-9
CASSLVPGNPSGYTF
>TRBV6-2/TRBV6-3
CASSYGAHTEAFF
>TRBV5-1
CASSPDNTDTQYF
>TRBV27
CASSLNPPGWAGYTF
>TRBV5-4
CASSLAGRTEAFF
>TRBV6-5
CASSYDRVFPGYTF
>TRBV6-6
CATQEVGGRQPQHF
>TRBV28
CASSLGDPINEQFF
>TRBV5-4
CASSLQGGNQPQHF
>TRBV28
CASSLWTGMGTEAFF
>TRBV7-2
CASSLGQGARAYEQYF
>TRBV27
CASSSSSGGGWASDTQYF
>TRBV9
CASSPLGQGTDTQYF
>TRBV5-4
CASSLDGVSDEQYF
>TRBV19
CASSLRRSDRRNQPQHF
>TRBV27
CASNKGGSSSGELFF
>TRBV2
CASSLGGGATEAFF
>TRBV9
CASSPGTSGGSSTDTQYF
>TRBV30
CAWSVPGQPQHF
>TRBV6-6
CATGDGDRVHGYTF
>TRBV14
CASSKGGQGNNEQFF
>TRBV19
CASSGTGGADGYTF
>TRBV5-6
CASSLYVVQETQYF
>TRBV6-1
CASSDSGNEQFF
>TRBV14
CASSQVQGNSPLHF
>TRBV27
CASSLATPGFANEKLFF
>TRBV11-2
CASSLRTGGDQETQYF
>TRBV5-1
CASSFNSYGYTF
>TRBV7-2
CASSQGLAGNNEQFF
>TRBV28
CATRLGDRASYEQYF
>TRBV7-9
CASSLTRNEQFF
>TRBV3-1/TRBV3-2
CASSRLAGVGTDTQYF
>TRBV10-3
CAISDRDREGSPLHF
>TRBV11-3
CASSFGVFGELFF
>TRBV2
CASSEISSEQFF
>TRBV7-2
CASSAYRDEQFF
>TRBV27
CASSLYQGEPYGYTF
>TRBV11-3
CASSLGATYPLSF
>TRBV6-5
CASSPTGNTEAFF
>TRBV9
CASSVETSGAVGELFF
>TRBV7-2
CASKIGNTGELFF
>TRBV18
CASSPGQGPSTNEKLFF
>TRBV2
CASGDRNNSPLHF
>TRBV3-1/TRBV3-2
CASRYTRVDSPLHF
>TRBV7-9
CASSFGDRGLGSPLHF
>TRBV18
CASSPPTPTGELFF
>TRBV6-2/TRBV6-3
CASSRPWDSSRQNTEAFF
>TRBV19
CASSVDRSSGNTIYF